Presented here are 16 T cell receptor beta chains from one specimen sequenced in a study of blood T cell repertoires in COVID-19. The assay was immunoSEQ multiplex PCR, and TCRdb's table has in-frame clones only and misses some. Of approximately 260,000 clones listed, 70% to 90% are singletons. The sample comprised peripheral blood. The receptors come from a woman between 70 and 85 years old with acute or convalescent COVID-19.

This chain joins TRBV6-5 and TRBJ1-1; D may be TRBD1 (5 bases). The germline V and J ends were trimmed by 5 bases and 4 bases, with 14 bases remaining between them. This CDR3 is built from 14 residues. Germline V CDR1 and CDR2: MNHEY, SVGAGI. In DNA form, the CDR3 reads TGTGCCAGCAGTCCTAGGGACGGGGGCACTGAAGCTTTCTTT. It translates to CASSPRDGGTEAFF.

The CDR3 sequence: CASSQGLAVYSDTQYF. Written as DNA, the CDR3 is TGCGCCAGCAGCCAAGGACTAGCGGTCTATTCTGATACGCAGTATTTT. The gene calls are TRBV4-1 and TRBJ2-3, with 9 bases aligning to TRBD2. V dropped 1 base and J dropped 6; count of bases not matched to a gene: 8. The CDR3 spans 16 residues. CDR1 and CDR2 from the germline V gene are MGHRA and YSYEKL.

The chain carries TRBV5-6 and TRBJ2-1; 12 bases align to TRBD2. The V gene end was trimmed by 0 bases and the J gene end by 4 bases; junction bases not matched to a gene: 2. This CDR3 has 16 residues. Germline V gene lookup returns CDR1 SGHDT and CDR2 YYEEEE. CDR3 bases: TGTGCCAGCAGCTTGGGGGGACTAGCGGGTTACAATGAGCAGTTCTTC. Its protein product is CASSLGGLAGYNEQFF. The full variable domain, rest sourced from reference TRBV5-6 and TRBJ2-1, is DAGVTQSPTHLIKTRGQQVTLRCSPKSGHDTVSWYQQALGQGPQFIFQYYEEEERQRGNFPDRFSGHQFPNYSSELNVNALLLGDSALYLCASSLGGLAGYNEQFFGPGTRLTVL.

The V call is TRBV11-2, the J call TRBJ1-5, with D unclear. The germline CDR1 and CDR2 sequences are SGHAT and FQNNGV. V dropped 4 bases and J dropped 6 bases, with 10 bases sitting between them. The CDR3 is made up of 13 amino acids. CDR3 in amino acids: CASSSSGSQPQHF. CDR3 in DNA: TGTGCCAGCAGCTCATCGGGGAGTCAGCCCCAGCATTTT.

The rearrangement joins TRBV11-2 to TRBJ1-1; D perhaps matches TRBD1 (6 bases). V was cut by 5 bases and J by 4 bases, with 17 bases left in between. CDR1 and CDR2 (germline): SGHAT, FQNNGV. There are 15 residues in the CDR3. In DNA form, the CDR3 reads TGTGCCAGCAGCCGACTCACGAGGGGGAGCACTGAAGCTTTCTTT. Its protein is CASSRLTRGSTEAFF.

Comments on this clone: A read error may account for a junction end that differs from germline. The chain joins TRBV4-1 to TRBJ2-1, with TRBD2 matching 8 bases. The germline V gene has CDR1 MGHRA and CDR2 YSYEKL. The CDR3 extends over 17 amino acids. The CDR3 here is CASSQGRTGGAYHEQFF. CDR3 DNA sequence: TGCGCCAGCAGCCAAGGGAGGACCGGGGGGGCCTACCATGAGCAGTTCTTC.

V and J are TRBV7-2 and TRBJ2-3; maybe TRBD2 (5 bases). The CDR3 is 16 amino acids. V lost 5 bases and J 4 bases, leaving 19 bases between the germline ends. Germline V gene data show CDR1 as SGHTA and CDR2 as FQGNSA. CDR3 in amino acids: CASSREPTSFPDTQYF. The CDR3 nucleotides are TGTGCCAGCAGCCGCGAACCAACTAGTTTCCCAGATACGCAGTATTTT.

The V call is TRBV6-1, the J call TRBJ1-4; D is undetermined. V lost 1 base and J lost 6, with 9 bases in between. This CDR3 has 14 amino acids. Germline loops: CDR1 MNHNS, CDR2 SASEGT. CDR3 sequence: CASSEDSTYEKLFF. The CDR3 DNA sequence: TGTGCCAGCAGTGAAGACTCGACATATGAAAAACTGTTTTTT.

The chain uses TRBV28 and TRBJ1-2, with 8 bases that match TRBD1. There are 18 residues in the CDR3. V lost 3 bases and J lost 3; bases outside the gene matches: 15. Germline CDR1 is MDHEN and CDR2 is SYDVKM. CDR3 DNA: TGTGCCAGCAGTTTCGGGGGGATCTTAGGACAGGGATACTATGGCTACACCTTC. Protein product: CASSFGGILGQGYYGYTF.

This rearrangement joins TRBV11-2 to TRBJ2-3; tentative D call: TRBD1 (5 bases). Per the germline V gene, CDR1 is SGHAT and CDR2 is FQNNGV. This CDR3 region has 14 residues. V was cut by 4 bases and J by 2 bases, with 10 bases left in between. CDR3 sequence: CASSSGHNTDTQYF. The CDR3 region has the DNA TGTGCCAGCAGCTCAGGACATAACACAGATACGCAGTATTTT.

J is TRBJ1-5 and V is TRBV6-1; D gene uncertain. Deletions cut 3 bases from V and 5 bases from J, with 8 bases between. The length of the CDR3 is 13 residues. CDR1 and CDR2 (germline): MNHNS, SASEGT. The CDR3 DNA follows: TGTGCCAGCAGTGAGGGAGGCTATCAGCCCCAGCATTTT. Translation gives CASSEGGYQPQHF.

The rearrangement links TRBV10-3 to TRBJ1-2; tentative D call: TRBD1 (6 bases). CDR3 length: 14 amino acids. V was pared by 6 bases and J by 2 bases, with 13 bases between. The germline V gene encodes CDR1 ENHRY and CDR2 SYGVKD. Here the CDR3 DNA reads TGTGCCATCAGATCAGGGGAAACGAACTATGGCTACACCTTC. Its protein product is CAIRSGETNYGYTF.

The chain recombines TRBV7-9 with TRBJ2-5, with TRBD2 as a possible D gene (6 bases). V gave up 3 bases and J gave up 6 bases, with 11 bases separating them. The CDR3 is made up of 13 amino acids. Germline lookup yields CDR1 SEHNR and CDR2 FQNEAQ (reference sequence). For the CDR3, the DNA is TGTGCCAGCAGCTTCCCTAGCGACCAGACCCAGTACTTC. Translation gives CASSFPSDQTQYF.

The chain links TRBV5-1 to TRBJ2-2; D uncertain. The CDR3 length is 14 residues. V was cut by 5 bases and J by 0 bases, with 8 bases left in between. Germline V gives CDR1 SGHRS, CDR2 YFSETQ. The CDR3 reads CASSASANTGELFF. The CDR3 DNA reads TGCGCCAGCAGTGCGAGCGCGAACACCGGGGAGCTGTTTTTT.

CDR3 sequence reads: CASSLGQGANEQYF. The CDR3, as DNA: TGTGCCAGCAGCCTCGGACAGGGGGCAAACGAGCAGTACTTC. The V and J genes are TRBV3-1 (or the pseudogene TRBV3-2) and TRBJ2-7; 11 bases match TRBD1. Trimming removed 4 bases from V and 5 bases from J; junction bases left unmatched: 4. Per the germline V gene, CDR1 is LGHDT and CDR2 is YNNKEL (reference sequence). The CDR3 consists of 14 residues.

The V and J genes are TRBV30 and TRBJ2-7; D gene uncertain. The CDR3 spans 12 residues. The V end lost 1 base, the J end lost 3 bases, and 7 bases lay between the germline ends. CDR1 is GTSNPN and CDR2 is SVGIG in the germline V gene (reference sequence). The CDR3 protein is CAWSGADYEQYF. CDR3 bases: TGTGCCTGGAGTGGAGCCGACTACGAGCAGTACTTC.